Following are 32 T cell receptor beta chains from one sample sequenced in a study of T-cell memory formation after mild COVID-19. TCRdb reanalysed the 5' RACE reads using MiXCR and keeps one entry per CDR3 protein. The top ten hold approximately 2% of the sample, which has about 140,000 distinct CDR3 sequences, about 5.5% seen once. Material: PBMCs or a T cell subset sorted from them (not recorded which). Receptors were obtained from an adult woman who had mild COVID-19 (a few samples of this study predate the infection). Cell type and time point are not known.

This clonotype was counted ten times or more. The V and J genes are TRBV6-5 and TRBJ2-7; TRBD1 might be the D (6 bases). V was cut by 2 bases and J by 0 bases, with 14 bases left in between. The CDR3 runs to 16 residues. CDR1 MNHEY and CDR2 SVGAGI come from the germline V gene. In DNA, the CDR3 is TGTGCCAGCAGTTACCGGATCCGGGACATCTCCTACGAGCAGTACTTC. Amino acid sequence: CASSYRIRDISYEQYF.

There are many counts of this clonotype. V and J are TRBV5-1 and TRBJ2-5; maybe TRBD2 (5 bases). There are 16 residues in the CDR3. In germline, CDR1 is SGHRS, CDR2 YFSETQ. V dropped 5 bases and J dropped 1 base, with 18 bases sitting between them. CDR3 nucleotide sequence: TGCGCCAGCAGAGGGAGTAGCGAAAGGGTCCAAGAGACCCAGTACTTC. It codes for CASRGSSERVQETQYF.

The chain carries TRBV2 and TRBJ1-1; 7 bases align to TRBD1. Germline V lookup: CDR1 SNHLY, CDR2 FYNNEI. The CDR3 has 15 residues. The J segment lost 0 bases and the V segment lost 5 bases, leaving 6 bases of the junction unmatched. The CDR3 reads CASSPGGLMNTEAFF. As DNA, the CDR3 is TGTGCCAGCAGTCCAGGGGGGCTCATGAACACTGAAGCTTTCTTT. Filled out from reference TRBV2 and TRBJ1-1, the complete variable domain reads EPEVTQTPSHQVTQMGQEVILRCVPISNHLYFYWYRQILGQKVEFLVSFYNNEISEKSEIFDDQFSVERPDGSNFTLKIRSTKLEDSAMYFCASSPGGLMNTEAFFGQGTRLTVV.

A few counts support this clonotype. The V call is TRBV18, the J call TRBJ2-1; D gene unclear. The V gene lost 3 bases and the J gene lost 9 bases, with 12 bases spanning the gap. From germline, CDR1 is KGHSH and CDR2 LQKENI. This CDR3 spans 13 amino acids. The CDR3 here is CASSPVVEGEQFF. Written as DNA, the CDR3 is TGTGCCAGCTCACCGGTGGTAGAAGGTGAGCAGTTCTTC.

This clonotype was counted many times. This sequence joins TRBV5-5 and TRBJ2-3; D is perhaps TRBD2 (6 bases). Trimming took off 0 bases at V and 6 bases at J, with 8 bases between the two ends. Germline CDR1 and CDR2: SGHKS and YYEKEE (reference sequence). This CDR3 has 13 residues. The CDR3 DNA is TGTGCCAGCAGCTTGGGGGGGGAGGATACGCAGTATTTT. Translation: CASSLGGEDTQYF.

The J gene is TRBJ2-2, the V gene TRBV5-1; a weak D match, TRBD2 (6 bases). CDR3 length: 15 amino acids. Germline CDR1 is SGHRS and CDR2 is YFSETQ. V dropped 0 bases and J dropped 4 bases, with 10 bases sitting between them. CDR3 protein: CASSLGLGATGELFF. The CDR3 DNA follows: TGCGCCAGCAGCTTGGGACTAGGGGCCACCGGGGAGCTGTTTTTT.

This clonotype was counted between two and nine times. CDR3 in DNA: TGTGCCAGCAGCTCCGACAGGGTAGCGAGGGAGACCCAGTACTTC. It encodes CASSSDRVARETQYF. The chain carries TRBV7-6 and TRBJ2-5; 7 bases map to TRBD1. The CDR3 is 15 residues long. The germline CDR1 and CDR2 sequences are SGHVS and FNYEAQ. The V segment lost 4 bases and the J segment 5 bases; nucleotides outside the gene matches: 10.

This clonotype was recorded a few times. The V and J genes are TRBV7-9 and TRBJ2-1, with 9 nucleotides matching TRBD2. The V and J ends lost 2 bases and 6 bases, in that order; junction bases with no gene match: 5. The CDR3 runs 15 residues. Germline V gene lookup returns CDR1 SEHNR and CDR2 FQNEAQ (reference sequence). The CDR3 reads CASSLTGTSLNEQFF. CDR3 bases: TGTGCCAGCAGCTTAACCGGGACTAGCCTCAATGAGCAGTTCTTC.

This CDR3 reads CASSLLIRSEAFF. In nucleotides, the CDR3 is TGTGCCAGCAGTCTTCTAATTCGGTCTGAAGCTTTCTTT. J is TRBJ1-1 and V is TRBV12-3 or TRBV12-4; D is unresolved. The V and J ends lost 5 bases and 6 bases respectively, with 13 bases between them. The CDR3 consists of 13 residues.

This clonotype showed up many times. This chain uses TRBV20-1 with TRBJ2-7, with D maybe TRBD2 (6 bases). CDR1 and CDR2 (germline): DFQATT, SNEGSKA (reference sequence). Trimming removed 5 bases from V and 0 bases from J, with 17 bases in between. The CDR3 has 15 residues. CDR3 sequence (DNA): TGCAGTGCTCCCCCGGCGGGATCATACTCCTACGAGCAGTACTTC. Encoded protein: CSAPPAGSYSYEQYF.

This clonotype was recorded at least ten times. This rearrangement joins TRBV3-1 to TRBJ1-5, with D hard to call. The CDR3 has 19 residues. Germline V lookup: CDR1 LGHDT, CDR2 YNNKEL (reference sequence). The V and J ends lost 1 base and 3 bases respectively, with 22 bases between them. CDR3 DNA: TGTGCCAGCAGCCAAGGCCTCCTGCGGGTCCGCTCGTACAATCAGCCCCAGCATTTT. Protein product: CASSQGLLRVRSYNQPQHF.

This rearrangement joins TRBV27 to TRBJ2-7, with 10 bases that match TRBD2. CDR3 length equals 14 residues. The V segment lost 6 bases and the J segment 7 bases; nucleotides outside the gene matches: 9. Germline V gene data show CDR1 as MNHEY and CDR2 as SMNVEV (reference sequence). The CDR3: CASRSGRASNEQYF. DNA for the CDR3: TGTGCCAGCAGGAGCGGGAGGGCCTCTAATGAGCAGTACTTC.

This clonotype was counted a few times. This chain links TRBV4-3 with TRBJ2-1, with 15 bases lining up with TRBD2. The CDR3 extends over 16 amino acids. Trimming cost V 0 bases and J 13 bases; bases outside gene matches: 7. Germline CDR1 reads LGHNA; CDR2 reads YSLEER. The CDR3 coding sequence is TGCGCCAGCAGCCAAGAATTTGGGACTAGCGGGAGGACCCAGTTCTTC. It is translated as CASSQEFGTSGRTQFF.

This chain connects TRBV5-1 to TRBJ2-6; D is unclear. This CDR3 is 14 amino acids long. The ends were cut back, 6 bases at V and 0 bases at J, with 7 bases in the middle. Per germline, CDR1 SGHRS and CDR2 YFSETQ. CDR3 DNA: TGCGCCAGCAACCCGATCTCTGGGGCCAACGTCCTGACTTTC. Its translation is CASNPISGANVLTF.

This clonotype was detected a few times. The genes are TRBV6-5 and TRBJ2-3, with 8 bases lining up with TRBD2. J lost 0 bases, V lost 3 bases, and 11 bases had no gene match. CDR3 length equals 18 residues. The germline gives CDR1 MNHEY, CDR2 SVGAGI. CDR3 sequence (DNA): TGTGCCAGCAGTTATTCCCCATGGAGCGGGAGAAGCACAGATACGCAGTATTTT. Its protein is CASSYSPWSGRSTDTQYF.

This chain uses TRBV11-2 with TRBJ1-3; D is uncertain. In germline, CDR1 is SGHAT, CDR2 FQNNGV. V was pared by 0 bases and J by 0 bases, with 15 bases between. The CDR3 is made up of 18 amino acids. The CDR3 coding sequence is TGTGCCAGCAGCTTAGATCGGGCGGCGGCACCCTCTGGAAACACCATATATTTT. Translation gives CASSLDRAAAPSGNTIYF.

Ten or more counts support this clonotype. V is TRBV20-1 and J is TRBJ1-6; TRBD1 aligns across 9 bases. Germline V gene sequence: CDR1 DFQATT, CDR2 SNEGSKA (reference sequence). Trimming cost V 6 bases and J 15 bases; bases outside gene matches: 27. This CDR3 has 18 amino acids. The CDR3: CSASLGFLTGTGTHRLHF. Written as DNA, the CDR3 is TGCAGTGCCTCGCTAGGATTTTTAACCGGGACAGGGACCCATCGCCTCCACTTT.

This clonotype was counted only a few times. The V and J genes are TRBV5-1 and TRBJ1-2; TRBD1 agrees at 9 bases. The CDR3 loop spans 14 amino acids. The V gene end was trimmed by 3 bases and the J gene end by 6 bases; junction bases not matched to a gene: 6. Germline lookup yields CDR1 SGHRS and CDR2 YFSETQ. In nucleotides, the CDR3 is TGCGCCAGCAGCTATTCCGGGACAGGGCATGGCTACACCTTC. Amino acid sequence: CASSYSGTGHGYTF.

This chain uses TRBV20-1 with TRBJ1-5; D is possibly TRBD1 (5 bases). The CDR3 contains 16 residues. Trimming cost V 3 bases and J 0 bases, with 15 bases left between them. Germline-derived CDR1 and CDR2 are DFQATT and SNEGSKA (reference sequence). The CDR3 DNA is TGCAGTGCTAGTTCTTCCGGGACTTATAGCAATCAGCCCCAGCATTTT. Amino acid sequence: CSASSSGTYSNQPQHF.

The chain links TRBV12-3 or TRBV12-4 to TRBJ2-1, with 11 bases matching TRBD2. The CDR3 extends over 15 amino acids. Losses at the gene ends were 6 bases for V and 6 bases for J; bases not matched to a gene: 7. The CDR3 nucleotides are TGTGCCAGCAGGGTACTAGCGGGAGTTGCCAATGAGCAGTTCTTC. It yields the protein CASRVLAGVANEQFF.

The chain is built from TRBV15 and TRBJ2-2; D is perhaps TRBD2 (6 bases). Germline CDR1 is LNHNV and CDR2 is YYDKDF (reference sequence). The CDR3 has 15 residues. Trimming stripped 5 bases from V and 1 base from J, with 11 bases between. This CDR3 is CATSRGGMNTGELFF. DNA for the CDR3: TGTGCCACCAGCCGTGGCGGGATGAACACCGGGGAGCTGTTTTTT.

The genes are TRBV6-1 and TRBJ2-5; no reliable D call. CDR3 size: 14 residues. With 8 bases removed from V and 5 bases from J, the gap between germline ends came to 18 bases. The germline CDR1 and CDR2 sequences are MNHNS and SASEGT. The CDR3 DNA follows: TGTGCCAGCGTCCGGCGCCAGCCCACGGAGACCCAGTACTTC. Translation: CASVRRQPTETQYF.

The chain carries TRBV18 and TRBJ1-6; 7 nucleotides match TRBD1. The trim removed 3 bases at V and 4 bases at J, leaving 9 bases unmatched. The CDR3 totals 17 residues. CDR1 and CDR2 (germline): KGHSH, LQKENI. Written as DNA, the CDR3 is TGTGCCAGCTCACCCCAGGGGGGGGCTCGGTATAATTCACCCCTCCACTTT. This encodes CASSPQGGARYNSPLHF.

There are many counts of this clonotype. The chain couples TRBV12-3 or TRBV12-4 to TRBJ1-1; D unclear. The CDR3 spans 15 residues. Trimming took off 2 bases at V and 1 base at J, with 11 bases between the two ends. The CDR3: CASSLLRPGNTEAFF. CDR3 coding DNA: TGTGCCAGCAGTTTACTGCGCCCGGGGAACACTGAAGCTTTCTTT.

In its sample, this clonotype was seen many times. This rearrangement joins TRBV7-9 to TRBJ2-3; 13 bases are a match to TRBD2. The CDR3 covers 18 residues. Per germline, CDR1 SEHNR and CDR2 FQNEAQ (reference sequence). V gave up 4 bases and J gave up 3 bases; unmatched junction bases: 10. The DNA of the CDR3 is TGTGCCAGCAGCTCGATAAAAGGACTAGCGGGAGCGACAGATACGCAGTATTTT. It translates to CASSSIKGLAGATDTQYF.

Points on this clonotype: Germline is not matched at one junction end, which may reflect a read error. The chain carries TRBV3-1 and TRBJ1-1, with no clear D. CDR1 LGHDT and CDR2 YNNKEL come from the germline V gene (reference sequence). The CDR3 runs 13 residues. Here the CDR3 reads CASSSQTVTESFF. DNA of the CDR3: TGTGCCAGCAGCTCTCAAACGGTGACTGAATCTTTCTTT.

This clonotype was seen only a few times. The chain links TRBV7-9 to TRBJ1-2; D is unclear. Germline V gene lookup returns CDR1 SEHNR and CDR2 FQNEAQ (reference sequence). Trimming took 4 bases from V and 8 from J, leaving 11 bases between them. CDR3 length equals 12 residues. CDR3 region: CASSYLDRGYTF. CDR3 nucleotides: TGTGCCAGCAGCTACCTTGATCGGGGCTACACCTTC.

This clonotype appeared many times. The V call is TRBV7-2, the J call TRBJ1-3; D is unresolved. The V end was cut by 3 bases, the J end by 0 bases, with 12 bases between. The CDR3 runs to 16 residues. CDR1 is SGHTA, CDR2 FQGNSA, per germline. DNA of the CDR3: TGTGCCAGCAGCTTGGACGGAGGGTTCTCTGGAAACACCATATATTTT. Amino acid sequence: CASSLDGGFSGNTIYF. Full variable domain (rest looked up from reference TRBV7-2 and TRBJ1-3): GAGVSQSPSNKVTEKGKDVELRCDPISGHTALYWYRQSLGQGLEFLIYFQGNSAPDKSGLPSDRFSAERTGGSVSTLTIQRTQQEDSAVYLCASSLDGGFSGNTIYFGEGSWLTVV.

The V and J genes are TRBV27 and TRBJ2-5, with 9 bases fitting TRBD1. Germline values: CDR1 MNHEY, CDR2 SMNVEV (reference sequence). Trimming removed 6 bases from V and 4 bases from J; junction bases left unmatched: 3. The CDR3 is 13 amino acids. CDR3 DNA sequence: TGTGCCAGCAGGACAGGGGGTTTAGAGACCCAGTACTTC. Translation gives CASRTGGLETQYF.

This clonotype has only a few counts. The chain links TRBV20-1 to TRBJ1-5; tentative D call: TRBD1 (6 bases). The length of the CDR3 is 13 residues. Per the germline V gene, CDR1 is DFQATT and CDR2 is SNEGSKA (reference sequence). V was cut by 5 bases and J by 3 bases, with 11 bases left in between. CDR3 sequence: CSALQGINQPQHF. The CDR3 DNA reads as TGCAGTGCTCTTCAGGGGATCAATCAGCCCCAGCATTTT.

In this sample, this clonotype turned up a few times. The V and J genes are TRBV11-3 and TRBJ1-2; possible D gene TRBD1, 5 bases. Trimming left V 4 bases short and J 2 bases short, with 14 bases between. Germline-derived CDR1 and CDR2 are SGHNT and YENEEA. This CDR3 has 15 residues. The CDR3 is CASSSPGRENYGYTF. For the CDR3, the DNA is TGTGCCAGCAGCTCGCCGGGACGGGAAAACTATGGCTACACCTTC.

This clonotype was observed a few times. V gene TRBV24-1 combines with J gene TRBJ1-5, with 8 positions matching TRBD1. The CDR3 runs 16 residues. Germline trimming cut 4 bases from V and 4 bases from J; bases unmatched to any gene: 8. Germline values: CDR1 KGHDR, CDR2 SFDVKD. The DNA of the CDR3 is TGTGCCACCAGTGAGACCGGACAGGGAGAGAATCAGCCCCAGCATTTT. Protein sequence: CATSETGQGENQPQHF.